This TCR beta chain was identified in a study of tumor-infiltrating lymphocytes in primary liver carcinoma. DNA and RNA were both co-extracted from 20-30 mg of bulk tissue that had not been sorted. The CDR3 length is 15 residues. Germline lookup yields CDR1 SGHAT and CDR2 FQNNGV. TCR beta cDNA was prepared out of roughly 0.5 ug total RNA by means of a constant-region primer. Researchers made the TCR beta libraries by running three nested multiplex PCR rounds with slightly modified ARM-PCR. Amplification in the first two PCR rounds was performed using TRBV1-TRBV30 forward primers and a C-beta reverse primer for 10 cycles each. TCRdb called the multiplex PCR reads again in MiXCR, with one record for every CDR3 protein. Found here are approximately 110,000 distinct CDR3 sequences, around 60% of them singletons; the top ten hold 7.5% to 9%. Regarding this clonotype: Germline is not matched at one junction end, which may reflect a read error.

Sequenced sample: liver tumor tissue from sampling region 3. Subset meaning: tumor region T3, left-lateral pole. The receptor's source is a woman between 55 and 75 years old with primary liver carcinoma and hepatitis B virus infection. The chain employs TRBV11-2 and TRBJ2-2, with a tentative D call TRBD2 (6 bases). CDR3 nucleotides: TGTGCCGGCAGCTCCAGACTAGTGGGGTCGGGGGAGCTGTTTTTT. Amino acids: CAGSSRLVGSGELFF.